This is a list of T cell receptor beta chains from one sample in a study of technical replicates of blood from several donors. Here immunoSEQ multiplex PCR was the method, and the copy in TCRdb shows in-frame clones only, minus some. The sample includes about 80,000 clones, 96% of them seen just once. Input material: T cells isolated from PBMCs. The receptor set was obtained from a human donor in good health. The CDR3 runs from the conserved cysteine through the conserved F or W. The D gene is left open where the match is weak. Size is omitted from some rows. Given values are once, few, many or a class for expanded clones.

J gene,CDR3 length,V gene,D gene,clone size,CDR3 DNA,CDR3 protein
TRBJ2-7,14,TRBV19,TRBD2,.,TGTGCCAGTAGTATTACTAGCGGGGTTTACGAGCAGTACTTC,CASSITSGVYEQYF
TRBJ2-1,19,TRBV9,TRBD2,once,TGTGCCAGCAGCGTAGGGTTCCCCTTAGCGGGAGACTCCTACAATGAGCAGTTCTTC,CASSVGFPLAGDSYNEQFF
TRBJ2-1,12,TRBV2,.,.,TGTGCCAGCAGGGATGGCGACCCGGGGCAGTTCTTC,CASRDGDPGQFF
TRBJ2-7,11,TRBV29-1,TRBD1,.,TGCAGCGGGGGACAGGGGTTTGAGCAGTACTTC,CSGGQGFEQYF
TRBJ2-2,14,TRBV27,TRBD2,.,TGTGCCAGCAGTTTCGGGGGGGCTGTCGGGGAGCTGTTTTTT,CASSFGGAVGELFF
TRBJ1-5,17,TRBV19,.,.,TGTGCCAGTAGTAGATACGACGGGTTTTTAAGCAATCAGCCCCAGCATTTT,CASSRYDGFLSNQPQHF
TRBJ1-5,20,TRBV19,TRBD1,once,TGTGCCAGTAGTACTGGAAAATCCGGGACAGGGCTCTCCCTTGGTCAGCCCCAGCATTTT,CASSTGKSGTGLSLGQPQHF
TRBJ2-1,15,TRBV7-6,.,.,TGTGCCAGCAGCTTCGGGGGAGGCACCTACAATGAGCAGTTCTTC,CASSFGGGTYNEQFF
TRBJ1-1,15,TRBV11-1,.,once,TGTGCCAGCAGCTTAGTGTTGGGCTTAGGAACTGAAGCTTTCTTT,CASSLVLGLGTEAFF
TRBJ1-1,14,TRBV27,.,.,TGTGCCAGCAGTATCGTAGCTACCGGACAGGAAGCTTTCTTT,CASSIVATGQEAFF
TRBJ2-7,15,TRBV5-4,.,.,TGTGCCAGCAGCTTGTTCGAGCGGGCGCACTACGAGCAGTACTTC,CASSLFERAHYEQYF
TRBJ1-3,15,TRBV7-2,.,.,TGTGCCAGCAGCTTAGAATCCGGGTACGGAAACACCATATATTTT,CASSLESGYGNTIYF
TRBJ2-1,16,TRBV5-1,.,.,TGCGCCAGCAGCCGACCTAGCGTTGGCTCCTACAATGAGCAGTTCTTC,CASSRPSVGSYNEQFF
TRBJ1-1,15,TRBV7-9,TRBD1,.,TGTGCCAGCAGCAAGCTCAGGGGGCATAAGACTGAAGCTTTCTTT,CASSKLRGHKTEAFF
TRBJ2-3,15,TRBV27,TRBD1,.,TGTGCCAGCACCAAAAACAGGGGCGGTACAGATACGCAGTATTTT,CASTKNRGGTDTQYF
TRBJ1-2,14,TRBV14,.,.,TGTGCCAGCAGCCAAGAAACGGGGATCTATGGCTACACCTTC,CASSQETGIYGYTF
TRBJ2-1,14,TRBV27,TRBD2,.,TGTGCCAGTCTCTCTCTAGCGGGAGGACGTGAGCAGTTCTTC,CASLSLAGGREQFF